This paragraph covers one TCR beta chain sequence. The record originates from a study of blood T cell repertoires in COVID-19. Study background: From T cells, B-cell-depleted T cells, or PBMCs came the material, which was cDNA or gDNA.

One Seattle source followed patients from active infection through their disease course. The repertoire was sequenced with immunoSEQ multiplex PCR; TCRdb's copy has only in-frame clones and lacks some. The sample carries 150,000 to 200,000 clones, around 92% recorded once. The CDR3 sequence is 14 residues long. V was shortened by 0 bases and J by 0 bases, with 6 bases between the two germline ends. The germline gives CDR1 SGHRS, CDR2 YFSETQ. The V and J genes are TRBV5-1 and TRBJ2-5; D gene ambiguous. The specimen was peripheral blood. The clonotype comes from a man aged 30-40 years with COVID-19, enrolled during active disease. CDR3 sequence (DNA): TGCGCCAGCAGCTTGGCACCTAACCAAGAGACCCAGTACTTC. Residues: CASSLAPNQETQYF.